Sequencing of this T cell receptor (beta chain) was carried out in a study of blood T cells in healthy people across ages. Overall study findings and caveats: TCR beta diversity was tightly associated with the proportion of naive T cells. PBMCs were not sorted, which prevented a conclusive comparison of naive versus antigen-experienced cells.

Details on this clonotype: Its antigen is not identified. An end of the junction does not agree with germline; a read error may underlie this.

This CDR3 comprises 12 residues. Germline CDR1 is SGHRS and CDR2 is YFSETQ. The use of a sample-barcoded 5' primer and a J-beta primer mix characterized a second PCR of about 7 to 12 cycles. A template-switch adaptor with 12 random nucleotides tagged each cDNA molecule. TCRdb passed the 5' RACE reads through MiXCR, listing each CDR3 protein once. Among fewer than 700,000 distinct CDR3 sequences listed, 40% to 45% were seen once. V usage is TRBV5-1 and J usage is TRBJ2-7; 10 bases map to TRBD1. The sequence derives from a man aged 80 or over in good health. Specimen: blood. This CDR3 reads CASGTGDYGQYF. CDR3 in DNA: TGCGCCAGCGGGACAGGGGACTACGGGCAGTACTTC.